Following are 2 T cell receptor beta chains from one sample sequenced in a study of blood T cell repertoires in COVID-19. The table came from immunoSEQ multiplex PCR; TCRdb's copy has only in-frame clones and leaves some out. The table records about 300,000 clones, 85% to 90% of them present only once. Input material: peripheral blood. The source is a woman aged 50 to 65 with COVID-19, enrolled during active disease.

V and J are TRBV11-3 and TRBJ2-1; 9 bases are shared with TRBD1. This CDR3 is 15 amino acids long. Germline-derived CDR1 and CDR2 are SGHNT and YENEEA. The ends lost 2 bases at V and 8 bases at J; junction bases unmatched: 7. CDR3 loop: CASSLNRGRSYEQFF. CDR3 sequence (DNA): TGTGCCAGCAGCTTAAACAGGGGGCGCAGTTATGAGCAGTTCTTC.

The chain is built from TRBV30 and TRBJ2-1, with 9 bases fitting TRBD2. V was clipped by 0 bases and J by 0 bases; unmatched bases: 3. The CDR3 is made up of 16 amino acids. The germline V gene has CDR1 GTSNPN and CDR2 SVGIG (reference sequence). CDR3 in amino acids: CAWSVFSGSSYNEQFF. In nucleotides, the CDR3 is TGTGCCTGGAGTGTATTTAGCGGGAGCTCCTACAATGAGCAGTTCTTC. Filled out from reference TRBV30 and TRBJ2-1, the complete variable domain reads SQTIHQWPATLVQPVGSPLSLECTVEGTSNPNLYWYRQAAGRGLQLLFYSVGIGQISSEVPQNLSASRPQDRQFILSSKKLLLSDSGFYLCAWSVFSGSSYNEQFFGPGTRLTVL.